The source of this T cell receptor (beta chain) is a study of identical twins. The germline CDR1 and CDR2 sequences are SGHDN and FVKESK. Trimming cost V 2 bases and J 1 base, with 11 bases left between them. This CDR3 comprises 16 residues. Study observations and caveats: The conclusions drew on cross-sectional statistical analysis instead of tracking the same donors.

TCRdb recomputed calls from the 5' RACE reads with MiXCR, one row per CDR3 protein. This repertoire shows roughly 1,500,000 distinct CDR3 sequences, around 33% found once; its top ten account for 0.25% to 0.3%. As for this clonotype: Its specificity is not known.

The chain combines TRBV14 with TRBJ2-2; no reliable D call. The receptor was isolated from a newborn girl in good health. Sequenced: cord blood. The DNA of the CDR3 is TGTGCCAGCAGCCAACAGCCAGTCTTGAACACCGGGGAGCTGTTTTTT. Its protein product is CASSQQPVLNTGELFF.